This T cell receptor (beta chain) came from a study of regulatory T cells in long-lasting Graves disease. As to this clonotype: As yet, its antigen is unknown.

To make TCR beta libraries, researchers used iRepertoire HTBI primers and Arm-PCR of CDR3 regions. TCRdb recomputed calls from the multiplex PCR reads with MiXCR, one row per CDR3 protein. The repertoire consists of approximately 250,000 distinct CDR3 sequences, with around 20% occurring once and the leading ten covering 22%. V was clipped by 6 bases and J by 5 bases, with 11 bases between them. This CDR3 contains 11 residues. The V gene's germline CDR1 is DFQATT and CDR2 SNEGSKA (reference sequence). The time point denotes: newly diagnosed GD, antithyroid drugs for less than 3 months. RNA extracted from PBMCs served as the sequencing template. General observations from the study: Persistent patients shared more public clonotypes (2,741) than newly diagnosed patients (under 1,000).

The chain combines TRBV20-1 with TRBJ2-7; TRBD1 is a possible D gene (5 bases). The receptor comes from a female donor with Graves disease. This material consisted of peripheral blood mononuclear cells (PBMCs), taken at new diagnosis, from a patient treated with antithyroid drugs. The chain's CDR3 is CSAKQGDEQYF. Written as DNA, the CDR3 is TGCAGTGCGAAGCAAGGGGACGAGCAGTACTTC.